This T cell receptor beta chain was sequenced during a study of PD-1 blockade in classical Hodgkin lymphoma. Across the whole study: Patients were treated with nivolumab at 3 mg/kg, and this was given intravenously every 2 weeks.

Repertoires were generated with immunoSEQ multiplex PCR, while TCRdb's copy carries only in-frame clones and drops some. The profile shows approximately 52,000 clones, about 89% of them singletons. The time point is: cycle 4 day 1 (C4D1), after less than seven weeks of nivolumab. There was relapse after autologous stem cell transplantation in every patient, and there was variation in brentuximab vedotin exposure. The CDR3 covers 18 residues. CDR1 and CDR2 (germline): LNHDA, SQIVND (reference sequence). V lost 2 bases and J lost 3; bases outside the gene matches: 9. Points on this clone: The antigen is undetermined.

The study's findings and limits: CD4+ TCR diversity rose significantly by C4D1, and CD8+ TCR diversity did not. Prior therapy or disease activity may underlie the repertoire differences, whose causes remain undefined. Newly diagnosed patients were reported to exhibit reduced baseline TCR diversity relative to healthy donors.

The input for sequencing was peripheral blood mononuclear cells (PBMCs), taken before the fourth cycle of nivolumab. The chain links TRBV19 to TRBJ2-6; 8 bases map to TRBD1. This clonotype was obtained from a human donor with classical Hodgkin lymphoma. The CDR3 DNA reads as TGTGCCAGTAGTATATGGCAGGGGGCTTTCTATGGGGCCAACGTCCTGACTTTC. Protein product: CASSIWQGAFYGANVLTF.